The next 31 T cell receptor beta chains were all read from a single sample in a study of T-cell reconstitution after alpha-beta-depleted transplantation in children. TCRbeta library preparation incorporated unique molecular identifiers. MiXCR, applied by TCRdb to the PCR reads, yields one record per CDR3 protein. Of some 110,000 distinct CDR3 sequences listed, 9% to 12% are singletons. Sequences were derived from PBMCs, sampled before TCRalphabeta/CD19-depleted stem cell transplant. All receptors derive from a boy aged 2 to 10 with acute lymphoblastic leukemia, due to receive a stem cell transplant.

In DNA, the CDR3 is TGTGCCAGCAGTCCTACCCCCGGACAGGGACCGAACACTGAAGCTTTCTTT. Amino acid sequence: CASSPTPGQGPNTEAFF. The rearrangement uses TRBV27 and TRBJ1-1, with TRBD1 matching 8 bases. The CDR3 runs 17 residues. Germline V lookup: CDR1 MNHEY, CDR2 SMNVEV (reference sequence). Trimming removed 5 bases from V and 1 base from J; junction bases left unmatched: 12.

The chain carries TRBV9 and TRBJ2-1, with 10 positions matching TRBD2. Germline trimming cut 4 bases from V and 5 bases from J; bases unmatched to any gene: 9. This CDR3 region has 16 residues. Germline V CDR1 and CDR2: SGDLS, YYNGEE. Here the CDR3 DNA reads TGTGCCAGCAGCCCCCGGCTAGCGGGAGAACACAATGAGCAGTTCTTC. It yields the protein CASSPRLAGEHNEQFF.

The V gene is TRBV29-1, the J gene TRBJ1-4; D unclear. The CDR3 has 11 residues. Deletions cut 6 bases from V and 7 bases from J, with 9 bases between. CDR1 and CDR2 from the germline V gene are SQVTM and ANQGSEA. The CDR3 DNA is TGCAGCGTGGATATAGGTGAAAAACTGTTTTTT. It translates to CSVDIGEKLFF.

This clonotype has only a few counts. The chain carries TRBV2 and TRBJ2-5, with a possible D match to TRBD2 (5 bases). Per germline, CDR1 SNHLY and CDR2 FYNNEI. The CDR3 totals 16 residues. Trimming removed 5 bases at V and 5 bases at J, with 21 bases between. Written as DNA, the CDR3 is TGTGCCAGCAGTCCCGGACTGACTAAATACGGGGAGACCCAGTACTTC. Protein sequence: CASSPGLTKYGETQYF.

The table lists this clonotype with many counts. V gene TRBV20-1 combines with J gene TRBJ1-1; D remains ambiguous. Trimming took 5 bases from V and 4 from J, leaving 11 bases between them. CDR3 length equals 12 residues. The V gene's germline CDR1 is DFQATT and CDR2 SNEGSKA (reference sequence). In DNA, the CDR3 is TGCAGTGCTCTTCGACGGGCCACTGAAGCTTTCTTT. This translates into CSALRRATEAFF.

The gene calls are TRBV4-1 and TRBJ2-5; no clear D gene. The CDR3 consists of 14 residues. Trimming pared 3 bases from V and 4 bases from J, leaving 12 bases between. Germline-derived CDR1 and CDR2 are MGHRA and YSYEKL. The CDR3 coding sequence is TGCGCCAGCAGCCAGCCGGGCTCTGCAGAGACCCAGTACTTC. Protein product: CASSQPGSAETQYF.

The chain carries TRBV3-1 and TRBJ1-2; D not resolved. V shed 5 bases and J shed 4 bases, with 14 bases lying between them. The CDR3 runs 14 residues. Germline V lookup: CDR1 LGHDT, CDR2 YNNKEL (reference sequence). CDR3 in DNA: TGTGCCAGCAGCGTCCCGGGAGCTACCTATGGCTACACCTTC. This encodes CASSVPGATYGYTF.

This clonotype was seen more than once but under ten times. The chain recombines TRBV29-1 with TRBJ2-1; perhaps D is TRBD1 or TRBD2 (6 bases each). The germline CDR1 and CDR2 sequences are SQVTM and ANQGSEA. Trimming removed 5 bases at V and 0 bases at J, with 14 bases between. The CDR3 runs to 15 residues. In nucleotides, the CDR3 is TGCAGCGTTCCAACAGGGACTCTCTCCTACAATGAGCAGTTCTTC. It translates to CSVPTGTLSYNEQFF.

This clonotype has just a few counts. CDR3 in DNA: TGTGCCAGCAGTTTATCGGGCGTGGGAGGAGCTTACCAAGAGACCCAGTACTTC. Its translation is CASSLSGVGGAYQETQYF. The chain joins TRBV28 to TRBJ2-5; D possibly corresponds to TRBD2 (6 bases). The V end was cut by 1 base, the J end by 0 bases, with 18 bases between. The CDR3 runs 18 residues. Germline V gives CDR1 MDHEN, CDR2 SYDVKM.

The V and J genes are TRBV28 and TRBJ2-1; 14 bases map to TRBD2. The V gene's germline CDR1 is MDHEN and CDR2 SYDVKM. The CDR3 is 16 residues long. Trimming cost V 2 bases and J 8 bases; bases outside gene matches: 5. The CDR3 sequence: CASSLPGTSGSDEQFF. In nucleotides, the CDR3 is TGTGCCAGCAGTTTACCCGGGACTAGCGGGAGCGATGAGCAGTTCTTC.

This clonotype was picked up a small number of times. CDR3 in DNA: TGCAGTGCTGTAGCGGGAGCGGGGTACAATGAGCAGTTCTTC. Its translation is CSAVAGAGYNEQFF. The J gene is TRBJ2-1, the V gene TRBV20-1, with 9 bases that match TRBD2. The CDR3 has 14 residues. V trimming: 5 bases; J trimming: 4 bases; junction bases outside the gene matches: 6. Germline V gene data show CDR1 as DFQATT and CDR2 as SNEGSKA (reference sequence).

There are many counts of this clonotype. Here the CDR3 reads CASSLGSPYNEQFF. CDR3 sequence (DNA): TGCGCCAGCAGCCTAGGTTCCCCTTACAATGAGCAGTTCTTC. J is TRBJ2-1 and V is TRBV5-1; D gene unclear. The CDR3 spans 14 residues. Germline CDR1 and CDR2: SGHRS and YFSETQ. The V end lost 4 bases, the J end lost 4 bases, and 12 bases lay between the germline ends.

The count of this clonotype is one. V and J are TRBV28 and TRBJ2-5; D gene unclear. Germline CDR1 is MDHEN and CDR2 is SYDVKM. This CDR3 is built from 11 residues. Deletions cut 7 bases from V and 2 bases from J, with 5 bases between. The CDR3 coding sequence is TGTGCCAGCACCAGTCAAGAGACCCAGTACTTC. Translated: CASTSQETQYF.

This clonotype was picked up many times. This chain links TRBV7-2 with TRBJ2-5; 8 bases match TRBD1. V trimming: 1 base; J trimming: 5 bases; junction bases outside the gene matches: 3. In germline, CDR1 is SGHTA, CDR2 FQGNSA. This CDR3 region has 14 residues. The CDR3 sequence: CASSLGTGTETQYF. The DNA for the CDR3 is TGTGCCAGCAGCTTAGGGACAGGGACGGAGACCCAGTACTTC.

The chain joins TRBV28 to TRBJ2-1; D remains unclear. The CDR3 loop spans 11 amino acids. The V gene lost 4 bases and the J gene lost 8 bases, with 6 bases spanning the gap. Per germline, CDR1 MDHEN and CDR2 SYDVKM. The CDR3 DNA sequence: TGTGCCAGCAGTTCCGAGGATGAGCAGTTCTTC. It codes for CASSSEDEQFF. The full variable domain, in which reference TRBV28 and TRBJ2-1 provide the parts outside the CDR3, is DVKVTQSSRYLVKRTGEKVFLECVQDMDHENMFWYRQDPGLGLRLIYFSYDVKMKEKGDIPEGYSVSREKKERFSLILESASTNQTSMYLCASSSEDEQFFGPGTRLTVL.

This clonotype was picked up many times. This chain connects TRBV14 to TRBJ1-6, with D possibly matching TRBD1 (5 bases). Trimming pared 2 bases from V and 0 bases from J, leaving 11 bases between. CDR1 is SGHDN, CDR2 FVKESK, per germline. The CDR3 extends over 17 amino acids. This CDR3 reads CASSQLRGSSYNSPLHF. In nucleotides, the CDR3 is TGTGCCAGCAGCCAATTGAGGGGAAGCTCCTATAATTCACCCCTCCACTTT.

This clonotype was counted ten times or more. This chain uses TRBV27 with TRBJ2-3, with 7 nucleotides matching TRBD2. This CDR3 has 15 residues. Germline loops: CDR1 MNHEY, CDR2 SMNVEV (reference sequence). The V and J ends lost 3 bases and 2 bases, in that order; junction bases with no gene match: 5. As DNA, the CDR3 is TGTGCCAGCAGTTTTGGAGGGAGGGTCACAGATACGCAGTATTTT. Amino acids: CASSFGGRVTDTQYF.

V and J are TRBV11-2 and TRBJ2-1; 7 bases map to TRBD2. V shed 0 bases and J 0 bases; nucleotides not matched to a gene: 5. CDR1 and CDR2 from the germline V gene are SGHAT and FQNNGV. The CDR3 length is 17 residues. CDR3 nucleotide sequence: TGTGCCAGCAGCTTAGATCTGGGAGGGAGCTCCTACAATGAGCAGTTCTTC. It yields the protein CASSLDLGGSSYNEQFF.

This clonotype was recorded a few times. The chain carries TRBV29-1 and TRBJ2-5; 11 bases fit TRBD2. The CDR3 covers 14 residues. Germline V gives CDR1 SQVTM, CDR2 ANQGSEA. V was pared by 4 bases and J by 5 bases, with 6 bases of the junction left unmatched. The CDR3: CSVALAGAGETQYF. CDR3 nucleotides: TGCAGCGTTGCACTAGCGGGAGCTGGGGAGACCCAGTACTTC.

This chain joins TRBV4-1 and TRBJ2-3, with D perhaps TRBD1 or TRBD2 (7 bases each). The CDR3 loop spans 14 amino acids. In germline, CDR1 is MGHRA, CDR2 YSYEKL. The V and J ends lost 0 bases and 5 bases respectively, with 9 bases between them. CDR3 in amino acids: CASSQDRGGDTQYF. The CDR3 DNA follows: TGCGCCAGCAGCCAAGACAGGGGGGGAGATACGCAGTATTTT.

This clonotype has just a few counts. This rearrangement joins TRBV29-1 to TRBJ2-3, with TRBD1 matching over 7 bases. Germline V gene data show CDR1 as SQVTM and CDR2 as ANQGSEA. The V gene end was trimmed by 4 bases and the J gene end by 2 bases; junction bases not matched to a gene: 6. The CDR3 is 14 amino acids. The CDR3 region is CSVVGQSDTDTQYF. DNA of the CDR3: TGCAGCGTTGTGGGACAGTCGGACACAGATACGCAGTATTTT.

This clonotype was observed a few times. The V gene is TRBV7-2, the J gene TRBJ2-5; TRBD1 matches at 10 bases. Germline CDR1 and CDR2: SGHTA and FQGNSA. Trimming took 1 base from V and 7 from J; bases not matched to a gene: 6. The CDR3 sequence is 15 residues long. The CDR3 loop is CASSLGGQGGRTQYF. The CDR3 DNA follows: TGTGCCAGCAGCTTAGGAGGACAGGGGGGTCGGACCCAGTACTTC. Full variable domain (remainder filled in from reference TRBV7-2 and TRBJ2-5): GAGVSQSPSNKVTEKGKDVELRCDPISGHTALYWYRQSLGQGLEFLIYFQGNSAPDKSGLPSDRFSAERTGGSVSTLTIQRTQQEDSAVYLCASSLGGQGGRTQYFGPGTRLLVL.

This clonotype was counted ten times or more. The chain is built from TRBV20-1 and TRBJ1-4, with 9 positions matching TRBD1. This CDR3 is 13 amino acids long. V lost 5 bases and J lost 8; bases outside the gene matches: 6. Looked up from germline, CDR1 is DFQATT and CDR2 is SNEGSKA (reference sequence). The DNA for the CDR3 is TGCAGTGCTTGGGACAGGGAAAGCGAAAAACTGTTTTTT. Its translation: CSAWDRESEKLFF.

CDR3 nucleotides: TGTGCCTGGAGTGAAACAGGGATCTGGGCTGGAAACACCATATATTTT. Translating gives CAWSETGIWAGNTIYF. This chain connects TRBV30 to TRBJ1-3, with a possible D match to TRBD1 (6 bases). The CDR3 contains 16 residues. The V end was cut by 1 base, the J end by 2 bases, with 15 bases between. Germline lookup yields CDR1 GTSNPN and CDR2 SVGIG (reference sequence). Complete variable domain (other parts from reference TRBV30 and TRBJ1-3): SQTIHQWPATLVQPVGSPLSLECTVEGTSNPNLYWYRQAAGRGLQLLFYSVGIGQISSEVPQNLSASRPQDRQFILSSKKLLLSDSGFYLCAWSETGIWAGNTIYFGEGSWLTVV.

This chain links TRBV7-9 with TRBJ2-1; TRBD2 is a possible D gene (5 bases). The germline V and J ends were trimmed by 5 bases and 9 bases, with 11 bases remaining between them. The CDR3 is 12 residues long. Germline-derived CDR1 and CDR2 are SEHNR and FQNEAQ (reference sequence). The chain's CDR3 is CASSGSIGEQFF. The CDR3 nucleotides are TGTGCCAGCAGCGGGAGTATAGGTGAGCAGTTCTTC. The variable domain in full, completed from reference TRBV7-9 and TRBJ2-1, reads DTGVSQNPRHKITKRGQNVTFRCDPISEHNRLYWYRQTLGQGPEFLTYFQNEAQLEKSRLLSDRFSAERPKGSFSTLEIQRTEQGDSAMYLCASSGSIGEQFFGPGTRLTVL.

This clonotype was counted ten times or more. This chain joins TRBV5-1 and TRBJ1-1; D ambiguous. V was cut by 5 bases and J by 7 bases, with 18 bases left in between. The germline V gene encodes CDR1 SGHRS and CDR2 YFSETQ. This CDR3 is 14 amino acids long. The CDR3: CASRDPGPGGEAFF. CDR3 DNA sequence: TGCGCCAGCAGAGACCCGGGCCCAGGCGGTGAAGCTTTCTTT.

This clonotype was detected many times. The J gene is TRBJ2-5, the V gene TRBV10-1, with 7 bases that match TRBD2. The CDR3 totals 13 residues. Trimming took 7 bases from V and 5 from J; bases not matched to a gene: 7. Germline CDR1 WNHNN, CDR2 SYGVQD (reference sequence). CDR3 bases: TGCGCCAGCACGGCTAGCGGCTTGGAGACCCAGTACTTC. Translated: CASTASGLETQYF.

The CDR3 spells CASSFTGQGTYGYTF. The CDR3 DNA is TGCGCCAGCAGCTTCACGGGACAGGGAACGTATGGCTACACCTTC. The chain carries TRBV5-1 and TRBJ1-2; 9 nucleotides match TRBD1. Trimming took 2 bases from V and 5 from J; bases not matched to a gene: 7. Looked up from germline, CDR1 is SGHRS and CDR2 is YFSETQ. The CDR3 consists of 15 residues.

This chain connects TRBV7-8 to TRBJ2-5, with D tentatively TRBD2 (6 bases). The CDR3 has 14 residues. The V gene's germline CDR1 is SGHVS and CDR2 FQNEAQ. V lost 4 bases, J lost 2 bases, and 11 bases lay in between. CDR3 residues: CASSYGGRQETQYF. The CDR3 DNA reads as TGTGCCAGCAGCTATGGAGGGCGACAAGAGACCCAGTACTTC.

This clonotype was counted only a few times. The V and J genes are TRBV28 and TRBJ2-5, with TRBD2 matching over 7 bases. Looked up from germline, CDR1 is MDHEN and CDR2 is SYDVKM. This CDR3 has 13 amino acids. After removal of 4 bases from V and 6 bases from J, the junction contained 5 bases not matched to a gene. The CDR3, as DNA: TGTGCCAGCAGTTGGGACTACTTGCAGACCCAGTACTTC. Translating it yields CASSWDYLQTQYF.

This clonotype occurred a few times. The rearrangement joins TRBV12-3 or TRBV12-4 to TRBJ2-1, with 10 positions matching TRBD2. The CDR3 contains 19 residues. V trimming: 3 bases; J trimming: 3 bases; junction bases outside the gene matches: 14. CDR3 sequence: CASSFDGWKLAGDYNEQFF. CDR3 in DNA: TGTGCCAGCAGTTTTGATGGTTGGAAGCTAGCGGGAGACTACAATGAGCAGTTCTTC.